Presented here are 17 T cell receptor beta chains from one specimen sequenced in a study of T cell repertoires in cytomegalovirus infection. For these TCRs, the target antigens are not known. TCRdb used MiXCR to reprocess the reads, holding one entry per CDR3 protein. The sample contains about 310,000 distinct CDR3 sequences, around a quarter of which appear only once. Sequencing was performed on cultured PBMCs, taken from culture after CMV antigen stimulation. These receptors came from a human donor in good health (CMV status not recorded). Some clones in this sample may be carry-over from other donors' samples.

The V gene is TRBV2, the J gene TRBJ1-5, with TRBD1 identical over 7 bases. After removal of 7 bases from V and 1 base from J, the junction contained 7 bases not matched to a gene. The CDR3 totals 15 residues. Germline CDR1 is SNHLY and CDR2 is FYNNEI. Written as DNA, the CDR3 is TGTGCCAGCAAAACAGGGGTGGGAAGCAATCAGCCCCAGCATTTT. As protein: CASKTGVGSNQPQHF.

The chain recombines TRBV30 with TRBJ1-4, with unresolved D. Looked up from germline, CDR1 is GTSNPN and CDR2 is SVGIG (reference sequence). Trimming pared 2 bases from V and 4 bases from J, leaving 17 bases between. This CDR3 is built from 16 residues. CDR3 sequence (DNA): TGTGCCTGGAGTAATCAGGAAACTGGACTTAATGAAAAACTGTTTTTT. Its translation is CAWSNQETGLNEKLFF.

This rearrangement joins TRBV12-3 or TRBV12-4 to TRBJ1-3; weak D call: TRBD1 (5 bases). The V end was cut by 2 bases, the J end by 1 base, with 9 bases between. The CDR3 runs 15 residues. CDR3 sequence reads: CASSLYRSSGNTIYF. The CDR3 coding sequence is TGTGCCAGCAGTTTATACAGGTCGTCTGGAAACACCATATATTTT.

This clonotype was seen at least ten times. The rearrangement uses TRBV7-2 and TRBJ2-1; 8 positions match TRBD2. V lost 5 bases to trimming and J lost 2 bases; unmatched junction nucleotides: 5. The CDR3 spans 15 residues. CDR1 is SGHTA, CDR2 FQGNSA, per germline. The CDR3 coding sequence is TGTGCCAGCAGCCCGCGACTAGCGCCCTACAATGAGCAGTTCTTC. Its protein product is CASSPRLAPYNEQFF.

CDR3 nucleotide sequence: TGTGCCAGCAGCCAAGATTCAGGGGCAGAAGGCTACACCTTC. Translation: CASSQDSGAEGYTF. The chain is built from TRBV4-2 and TRBJ1-2; a weak D match, TRBD1 (6 bases). This CDR3 spans 14 amino acids. Germline CDR1 reads LGHNA; CDR2 reads YNFKEQ. V shed 0 bases and J shed 8 bases, with 13 bases lying between them.

The chain uses TRBV5-5 and TRBJ1-5; 9 bases map to TRBD1. Trimming at V came to 5 bases and at J to 3 bases, leaving 6 bases not matched to a gene. CDR3 length: 15 amino acids. Germline V lookup: CDR1 SGHKS, CDR2 YYEKEE (reference sequence). The DNA of the CDR3 is TGTGCCAGCAGTCAGGACAGGGGTATCAATCAGCCCCAGCATTTT. Its protein product is CASSQDRGINQPQHF.

This clonotype was found a few times. The rearrangement joins TRBV7-2 to TRBJ1-1; 7 nucleotides agree with TRBD1. V gave up 5 bases and J gave up 1 base; unmatched junction bases: 16. CDR3 length: 18 amino acids. Germline V gene data show CDR1 as SGHTA and CDR2 as FQGNSA. As DNA, the CDR3 is TGTGCCAGCAGCCCCAGGGGGGGGGGGGCAATTGGGAACACTGAAGCTTTCTTT. As protein: CASSPRGGGAIGNTEAFF.

The chain employs TRBV11-3 and TRBJ2-3; no definite D call. The CDR3 sequence is 13 residues long. Germline loops: CDR1 SGHNT, CDR2 YENEEA. V gave up 3 bases and J gave up 6 bases, with 10 bases separating them. The DNA of the CDR3 is TGTGCCAGCAGCTTGAGCAGACCTGATACGCAGTATTTT. It translates to CASSLSRPDTQYF.

The chain joins TRBV19 to TRBJ1-6; D is ambiguous. V lost 9 bases and J lost 7, with 16 bases in between. This CDR3 spans 14 amino acids. Germline V lookup: CDR1 LNHDA, CDR2 SQIVND (reference sequence). This CDR3 is CASSTAVLNSPLHF. The CDR3 bases are TGTGCCAGCTCCACCGCAGTCCTCAATTCACCCCTCCACTTT. Using reference TRBV19 and TRBJ1-6 for the parts outside the CDR3, the full variable domain is DGGITQSPKYLFRKEGQNVTLSCEQNLNHDAMYWYRQDPGQGLRLIYYSQIVNDFQKGDIAEGYSVSREKKESFPLTVTSAQKNPTAFYLCASSTAVLNSPLHFGNGTRLTVT.

J is TRBJ2-2 and V is TRBV11-3; TRBD1 matches 9 bases. Germline CDR1 and CDR2: SGHNT and YENEEA. This CDR3 has 16 amino acids. Trimming cost V 5 bases and J 3 bases; bases outside gene matches: 7. The chain's CDR3 is CASSPGTGTYTGELFF. The CDR3, as DNA: TGTGCCAGCAGCCCGGGGACAGGGACGTACACCGGGGAGCTGTTTTTT. The whole variable domain, remainder taken from reference TRBV11-3 and TRBJ2-2, is EAGVVQSPRYKIIEKKQPVAFWCNPISGHNTLYWYLQNLGQGPELLIRYENEEAVDDSQLPKDRFSAERLKGVDSTLKIQPAELGDSAVYLCASSPGTGTYTGELFFGEGSRLTVL.

On this clonotype: The junction departs from the called germline gene at one end, perhaps through a read error. V usage is TRBV28 and J usage is TRBJ1-4; D unclear. CDR3 length equals 16 residues. CDR1 is MDHEN and CDR2 is SYDVKM in the germline V gene. The chain's CDR3 is CVSSLPSARASEKLFF. DNA for the CDR3: TGTGTCAGCAGTTTACCTTCTGCGCGGGCGAGTGAAAAACTGTTTTTT.

The gene calls are TRBV7-9 and TRBJ2-5, with 13 bases aligning to TRBD2. The CDR3 spans 19 residues. V shed 9 bases and J 1 base; nucleotides not matched to a gene: 17. Per the germline V gene, CDR1 is SEHNR and CDR2 is FQNEAQ (reference sequence). CDR3 loop: CASSPGLAGEMGFQETQYF. CDR3 DNA sequence: TGTGCCAGTTCCCCCGGACTAGCGGGAGAGATGGGTTTCCAAGAGACCCAGTACTTC. The whole variable domain, remainder taken from reference TRBV7-9 and TRBJ2-5, is DTGVSQNPRHKITKRGQNVTFRCDPISEHNRLYWYRQTLGQGPEFLTYFQNEAQLEKSRLLSDRFSAERPKGSFSTLEIQRTEQGDSAMYLCASSPGLAGEMGFQETQYFGPGTRLLVL.

This clonotype has only a few counts. The chain carries TRBV19 and TRBJ1-2; perhaps TRBD1 as D (6 bases). CDR1 and CDR2 from the germline V gene are LNHDA and SQIVND (reference sequence). The V end lost 5 bases, the J end lost 0 bases, and 16 bases lay between the germline ends. The CDR3 covers 16 residues. The CDR3 region is CASSPLTGLTNYGYTF. The CDR3 nucleotides are TGTGCCAGTAGTCCCCTGACAGGACTAACTAACTATGGCTACACCTTC.

Many counts were recorded for this clonotype. The chain carries TRBV18 and TRBJ2-5; D may be TRBD1 (5 bases). V gave up 3 bases and J gave up 5 bases, with 7 bases separating them. Germline CDR1 and CDR2: KGHSH and LQKENI. The CDR3 is 12 residues long. The CDR3, as DNA: TGTGCCAGCTCACCGACAGAGGAGACCCAGTACTTC. Protein sequence: CASSPTEETQYF.

This clonotype appeared many times. The genes are TRBV12-3 or TRBV12-4 and TRBJ2-1; TRBD2 might be the D (6 bases). V gave up 3 bases and J gave up 2 bases, with 11 bases separating them. CDR3 length equals 15 residues. CDR3 sequence reads: CASSLAGPTYNEQFF. In DNA form, the CDR3 reads TGTGCCAGCAGTTTGGCGGGACCGACCTACAATGAGCAGTTCTTC.

This clonotype was observed a few times. V and J are TRBV10-2 and TRBJ2-7, with TRBD1 identical over 7 bases. Germline V gene data show CDR1 as WSHSY and CDR2 as SAAADI. V shed 6 bases, J shed 5 bases, and the junction held 16 bases outside the gene matches. The CDR3 is 16 amino acids. CDR3 coding DNA: TGCGCCAGCAGGTCCGGGACAGCCATTACTAAGGACGAGCAGTACGTC. It yields the protein CASRSGTAITKDEQYV.

This clonotype was counted only a few times. J is TRBJ2-5 and V is TRBV5-4; 15 bases agree with TRBD2. The V gene's germline CDR1 is SGHNT and CDR2 YYREEE (reference sequence). The length of the CDR3 is 16 residues. J lost 1 base, V lost 4 bases, and 2 bases had no gene match. The CDR3 is CASSGLAGGSQETQYF. The CDR3 DNA reads as TGTGCCAGCAGCGGACTAGCGGGAGGGTCCCAAGAGACCCAGTACTTC.